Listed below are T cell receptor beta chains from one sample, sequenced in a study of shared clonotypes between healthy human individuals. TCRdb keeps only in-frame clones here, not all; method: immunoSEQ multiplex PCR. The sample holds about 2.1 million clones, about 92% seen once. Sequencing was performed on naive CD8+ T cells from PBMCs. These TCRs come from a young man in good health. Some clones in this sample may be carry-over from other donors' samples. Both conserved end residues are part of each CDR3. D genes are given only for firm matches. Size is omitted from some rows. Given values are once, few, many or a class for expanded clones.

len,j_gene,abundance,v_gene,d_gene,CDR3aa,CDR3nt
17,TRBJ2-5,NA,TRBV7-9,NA,CASSFSAGGRGDETQYF,TGTGCCAGCAGCTTTAGCGCTGGTGGCAGGGGGGATGAGACCCAGTACTTC
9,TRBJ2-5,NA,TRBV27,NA,CASNETQYF,TGTGCCAGCAATGAGACCCAGTACTTC
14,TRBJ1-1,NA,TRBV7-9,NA,CASSLGGRNTEAFF,TGTGCCAGCAGCTTAGGTGGGAGGAACACTGAAGCTTTCTTT
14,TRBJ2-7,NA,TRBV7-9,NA,CASSLMLKPYEQYF,TGTGCCAGCAGCTTAATGCTTAAACCCTACGAGCAGTACTTC
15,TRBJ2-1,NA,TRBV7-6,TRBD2,CASSHPTSGSNEQFF,TGTGCCAGCAGCCATCCGACAAGCGGGAGCAATGAGCAGTTCTTC
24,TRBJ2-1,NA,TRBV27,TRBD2,CASSLYPLGVGAQTSGQRLNEQFF,TGTGCCAGCAGTTTATATCCCCTAGGGGTAGGGGCGCAGACTAGCGGGCAGCGCCTCAATGAGCAGTTCTTC
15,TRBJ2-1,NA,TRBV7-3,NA,CASSLNGISSNEQFF,TGTGCCAGCAGCTTAAACGGGATAAGTAGTAATGAGCAGTTCTTC
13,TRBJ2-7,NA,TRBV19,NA,CASSIRGGYEQYF,TGTGCCAGTAGTATAAGGGGCGGCTACGAGCAGTACTTC
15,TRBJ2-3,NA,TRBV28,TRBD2,CASNPGTSGTDTQYF,TGTGCCAGCAACCCGGGGACTAGCGGCACAGATACGCAGTATTTT
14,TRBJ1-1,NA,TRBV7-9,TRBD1,CASRLTTGGTEAFF,TGTGCCAGCAGACTAACCACAGGGGGCACTGAAGCTTTCTTT
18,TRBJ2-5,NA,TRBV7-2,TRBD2,CASSLLAGGPRYQETQYF,TGTGCCAGCAGCTTACTAGCGGGAGGGCCTAGGTATCAGGAGACCCAGTACTTC
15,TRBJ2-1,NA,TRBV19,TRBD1,CASSLGRGTYNEQFF,TGTGCCAGTAGTCTCGGCAGGGGGACGTACAATGAGCAGTTCTTC
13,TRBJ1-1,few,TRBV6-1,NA,CASTPAMNTEAFF,TGTGCCAGCACCCCGGCTATGAACACTGAAGCTTTCTTT
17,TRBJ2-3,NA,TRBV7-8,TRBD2,CASSLALAGGITDTQYF,TGTGCCAGCAGCTTAGCCCTAGCGGGAGGGATCACAGATACGCAGTATTTT
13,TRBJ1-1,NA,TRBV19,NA,CASTSLELTEAFF,TGTGCCAGTACGAGCTTGGAGCTCACTGAAGCTTTCTTT
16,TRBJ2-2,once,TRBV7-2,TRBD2,CASSERTSGVTGELFF,TGTGCCAGCAGCGAAAGGACTAGCGGGGTCACCGGGGAGCTGTTTTTT
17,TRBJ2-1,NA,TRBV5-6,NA,CASSKDPGWSSYNEQFF,TGTGCCAGCAGCAAGGACCCCGGGTGGAGCTCCTACAATGAGCAGTTCTTC
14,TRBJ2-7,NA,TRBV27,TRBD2,CASSLSGDTYEQYF,TGTGCCAGCAGTTTAAGCGGGGATACCTACGAGCAGTACTTC
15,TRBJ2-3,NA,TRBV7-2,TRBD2,CASSLLAGGPDTQYF,TGTGCCAGCAGCCTACTAGCGGGAGGACCAGATACGCAGTATTTT
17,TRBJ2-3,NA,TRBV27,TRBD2,CASSFRESGTGSDTQYF,TGTGCCAGCAGTTTCCGGGAAAGCGGGACGGGGTCAGATACGCAGTATTTT
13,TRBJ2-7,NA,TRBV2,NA,CASTGADSYEQYF,TGTGCCAGTACCGGGGCGGACTCCTACGAGCAGTACTTC